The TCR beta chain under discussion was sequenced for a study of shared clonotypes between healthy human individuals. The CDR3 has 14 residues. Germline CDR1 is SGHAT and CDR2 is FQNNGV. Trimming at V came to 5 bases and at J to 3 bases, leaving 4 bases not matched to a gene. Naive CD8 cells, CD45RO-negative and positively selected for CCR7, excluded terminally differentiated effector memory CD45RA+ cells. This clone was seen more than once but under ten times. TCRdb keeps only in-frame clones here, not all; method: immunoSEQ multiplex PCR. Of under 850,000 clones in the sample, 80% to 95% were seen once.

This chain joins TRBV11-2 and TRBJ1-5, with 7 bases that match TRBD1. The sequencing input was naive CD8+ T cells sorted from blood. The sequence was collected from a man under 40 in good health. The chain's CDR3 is CASSRQGNNQPQHF. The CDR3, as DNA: TGTGCCAGCAGCCGACAGGGAAACAATCAGCCCCAGCATTTT.